These T cell receptor beta chains were read from a single sample in a study of shared clonotypes between healthy human individuals. The repertoire was sequenced with immunoSEQ multiplex PCR; TCRdb's copy has only in-frame clones and lacks some. Altogether about 1 million clones are present, more than 60% being singletons, with the ten largest covering around 1.5%. The sample was memory CD4+ T cells sorted from blood. The receptors shown here come from a man between 18 and 35 years old in good health. Both conserved end residues are part of each CDR3. The D gene is left open where the match is weak. Expanded clones are given a class, and other clones once, few, many or no size at all.

d_gene,j_gene,abundance,v_gene,CDR3aa,CDR3nt
.,TRBJ2-7,.,TRBV5-4,CASSTGQSYEQYF,TGTGCCAGCAGCACCGGACAGTCCTACGAGCAGTACTTC
TRBD1,TRBJ2-7,.,TRBV6-1,CASSPRTGGTYEQYF,TGTGCCAGCAGCCCACGGACAGGGGGTACCTACGAGCAGTACTTC
TRBD2,TRBJ2-7,once,TRBV6-1,CASSDQTSGSVQQYF,TGTGCCAGCAGCGACCAGACTAGCGGGAGCGTTCAGCAGTACTTC
.,TRBJ2-7,few,TRBV30,CAWSVSWSGGEQYF,TGTGCCTGGAGTGTAAGTTGGTCCGGGGGCGAGCAGTACTTC
.,TRBJ2-7,.,TRBV5-6,CASSLGPYSYEQYF,TGTGCCAGCAGCTTAGGGCCCTACTCCTACGAGCAGTACTTC
.,TRBJ1-1,few,TRBV9,CASSPPRQQNTEAFF,TGTGCCAGCAGCCCACCAAGACAGCAGAACACTGAAGCTTTCTTT
.,TRBJ2-1,.,TRBV5-6,CASSFTGNGYNEQFF,TGTGCCAGCAGCTTCACAGGTAATGGGTACAATGAGCAGTTCTTC
.,TRBJ2-7,.,TRBV2,CASNIQGIKSSEQYF,TGTGCCAGCAATATACAGGGCATCAAGTCTTCCGAGCAGTACTTC
TRBD1,TRBJ1-4,.,TRBV18,CASSPGTVEEKLFF,TGTGCCAGCTCACCGGGGACAGTGGAGGAAAAACTGTTTTTT
.,TRBJ2-6,.,TRBV28,CASVRGGGANVLTF,TGTGCCAGCGTTAGGGGAGGCGGGGCCAACGTCCTGACTTTC
TRBD1,TRBJ1-4,.,TRBV7-2,CASSLGQGRLDEKLFF,TGTGCCAGCAGCTTGGGACAGGGGCGGTTGGATGAAAAACTGTTTTTT
.,TRBJ1-6,.,TRBV29-1,CSGKAGDNSPLHF,TGCAGCGGTAAAGCAGGGGATAATTCACCCCTCCACTTT
.,TRBJ2-3,few,TRBV5-8,CASPSPAFGPDTQYF,TGTGCCAGCCCCAGCCCCGCATTCGGTCCAGATACGCAGTATTTT
.,TRBJ2-3,.,TRBV7-7,CASSLAPSSTDTQYF,TGTGCTAGCAGCTTAGCGCCTAGCTCCACAGATACGCAGTATTTT
.,TRBJ1-1,few,TRBV18,CASSNLEGEAFF,TGTGCCAGCTCGAATTTAGAGGGTGAAGCTTTCTTT
.,TRBJ2-7,.,TRBV10-3,CAIGEAAPYEQYF,TGTGCCATCGGCGAGGCGGCCCCCTACGAGCAGTACTTC
TRBD1,TRBJ2-4,.,TRBV2,CASSAYRGLTKNIQYF,TGTGCCAGCAGTGCCTACAGGGGGCTGACGAAAAACATTCAGTACTTC
TRBD1,TRBJ1-4,once,TRBV30,CAWRDRGTEKLFF,TGTGCCTGGAGGGACAGGGGGACTGAAAAACTGTTTTTT
TRBD1,TRBJ2-7,.,TRBV10-3,CAISVDRAYEQYF,TGTGCCATCAGTGTTGACAGGGCCTACGAGCAGTACTTC
.,TRBJ2-3,.,TRBV5-1,CASSLETDTQYF,TGCGCCAGCAGCCTCGAAACAGATACGCAGTATTTT
.,TRBJ2-3,once,TRBV29-1,CSVFWGATDTQYF,TGCAGCGTTTTTTGGGGTGCGACAGATACGCAGTATTTT
TRBD1,TRBJ1-1,few,TRBV11-3,CASSLQGVNTEAFF,TGTGCCAGCAGCTTACAGGGGGTGAACACTGAAGCTTTCTTT
.,TRBJ2-7,.,TRBV6-5,CASTGNFGYEQYF,TGTGCCAGCACCGGGAATTTCGGTTACGAGCAGTACTTC
TRBD2,TRBJ2-5,once,TRBV10-2,CASRPSGGVQETQYF,TGCGCCAGCAGACCTAGCGGGGGCGTTCAAGAGACCCAGTACTTC
TRBD1,TRBJ1-1,few,TRBV4-1,CASSQGGGGLTEAFF,TGCGCCAGCAGCCAAGGGGGAGGGGGCCTGACTGAAGCTTTCTTT
.,TRBJ1-1,.,TRBV29-1,CSVSHMNTEAFF,TGCAGCGTGAGCCACATGAACACTGAAGCTTTCTTT
.,TRBJ1-4,once,TRBV15,CATSRDPTGEKLFF,TGTGCCACCAGCAGAGATCCTACAGGGGAAAAACTGTTTTTT
.,TRBJ1-5,.,TRBV19,CASRSGYSNQPQHF,TGTGCCAGTAGGTCAGGATATAGCAATCAGCCCCAGCATTTT
TRBD1,TRBJ2-7,.,TRBV7-9,CASSSDRDVSWEQYF,TGTGCCAGCAGCTCCGACAGGGACGTTTCGTGGGAGCAGTACTTC
TRBD2,TRBJ2-4,few,TRBV9,CASSVLWRLAGDLAKNIQYF,TGTGCCAGCAGCGTATTATGGAGACTAGCGGGAGATTTAGCCAAAAACATTCAGTACTTC
.,TRBJ2-2,once,TRBV5-5,CASSLRWVNTGELFF,TGTGCCAGCAGCTTGCGCTGGGTGAACACCGGGGAGCTGTTTTTT
TRBD1,TRBJ1-4,.,TRBV7-9,CASSLASGGGEKLFF,TGTGCCAGCAGCTTAGCGTCAGGGGGCGGTGAAAAACTGTTTTTT
TRBD2,TRBJ2-1,.,TRBV10-1,CASSADTSGAEQFF,TGCGCCAGCAGTGCCGATACTAGCGGGGCCGAGCAGTTCTTC
.,TRBJ2-5,.,TRBV7-2,CASSARETQYF,TGTGCCAGCAGCGCCAGGGAGACCCAGTACTTC
.,TRBJ1-5,.,TRBV6-1,CASSVKTYQPQHF,TGTGCCAGCAGTGTTAAGACATACCAGCCCCAGCATTTT
TRBD1,TRBJ2-7,.,TRBV5-1,CASEPSPGQGYEQYF,TGCGCCAGCGAACCCTCACCGGGACAGGGCTACGAGCAGTACTTC
.,TRBJ2-3,.,TRBV20-1,CSASMGDTQYF,TGCAGTGCTAGTATGGGGGATACGCAGTATTTT
.,TRBJ2-1,.,TRBV6-1,CASGSTSRNEQFF,TGTGCCAGCGGGTCCACTAGCAGGAATGAGCAGTTCTTC
.,TRBJ2-1,.,TRBV18,CASSPLTDFYNEQFF,TGTGCCAGCTCACCATTAACTGACTTCTACAATGAGCAGTTCTTC
TRBD1,TRBJ1-1,.,TRBV5-1,CASSLGTGVNTEAFF,TGCGCCAGCAGCTTGGGGACAGGGGTGAACACTGAAGCTTTCTTT
.,TRBJ2-1,.,TRBV7-2,CASSPQGRNEQFF,TGTGCCAGCAGCCCCCAGGGTCGCAATGAGCAGTTCTTC
TRBD1,TRBJ2-3,.,TRBV7-2,CASSQRTGSGDTQYF,TGTGCCAGCAGCCAAAGGACAGGGTCGGGGGATACGCAGTATTTT
TRBD2,TRBJ2-7,.,TRBV6-5,CASRTSGSRSYEQYF,TGTGCCAGCAGGACTAGCGGGAGCCGGTCCTACGAGCAGTACTTC
.,TRBJ1-2,.,TRBV28,CASSSDRRRLNYGYTF,TGTGCCAGCAGTTCAGACAGGAGACGACTAAACTATGGCTACACCTTC
TRBD1,TRBJ2-3,.,TRBV29-1,CSVYLRDRGPTDTQYF,TGCAGCGTCTACCTTCGGGACAGGGGGCCAACAGATACGCAGTATTTT
.,TRBJ1-1,.,TRBV27,CASSFRSLNTEAFF,TGTGCCAGCAGTTTTCGGTCCTTGAACACTGAAGCTTTCTTT
.,TRBJ2-3,.,TRBV18,CASSPQPIRVDTQYF,TGTGCCAGCTCACCACAGCCAATCCGGGTAGATACGCAGTATTTT
.,TRBJ2-7,.,TRBV6-5,CASSYAGTPTYEQYF,TGTGCCAGCAGTTACGCCGGGACTCCTACCTACGAGCAGTACTTC
.,TRBJ2-7,.,TRBV9,CASSPRPGDIEQYF,TGTGCCAGCAGCCCCCGCCCGGGAGACATCGAGCAGTACTTC
.,TRBJ2-7,few,TRBV28,CASSFSGVEQYF,TGTGCCAGCAGTTTCTCAGGGGTCGAGCAGTACTTC
.,TRBJ1-5,few,TRBV2,CASSEGEPQHF,TGTGCCAGCAGTGAGGGGGAGCCCCAGCATTTT
.,TRBJ1-1,.,TRBV6-6,CASRLGGTEAFF,TGTGCCAGCAGATTAGGGGGGACTGAAGCTTTCTTT
TRBD2,TRBJ2-1,once,TRBV10-3,CAIGLAGGNEQFF,TGTGCCATCGGACTAGCGGGAGGCAATGAGCAGTTCTTC
TRBD2,TRBJ2-3,.,TRBV7-9,CASAMAGENTQYF,TGTGCCAGCGCGATGGCGGGGGAAAATACGCAGTATTTT
.,TRBJ1-6,.,TRBV7-8,CASSLGPRVPLHF,TGTGCCAGCAGCTTAGGGCCCCGCGTACCCCTCCACTTT
TRBD2,TRBJ2-1,.,TRBV2,CASRATSGHYNEQFF,TGTGCCAGCAGAGCGACTAGCGGCCACTACAATGAGCAGTTCTTC
.,TRBJ1-6,.,TRBV6-1,CASTPGNSPLHF,TGTGCCAGCACCCCAGGGAATTCACCCCTCCACTTT
.,TRBJ2-3,.,TRBV14,CASSQGTVFSTDTQYF,TGTGCCAGCAGCCAAGGGACAGTATTTAGCACAGATACGCAGTATTTT
TRBD1,TRBJ1-3,few,TRBV7-2,CASSQGQGNTIYF,TGTGCCAGCAGCCAGGGACAGGGAAACACCATATATTTT